The 22 T cell receptor beta chains given below trace back to one sample, sequenced in a study of human T cells and chemical hapten exposure. TCRdb recomputed calls from the RACE reads with MiXCR, one row per CDR3 protein. The sample contains 55,000 to 75,000 distinct CDR3 sequences, roughly 12% of which appear only once. Time point of the sample: patch test 3, about 24 weeks after DPC sensitization. Treatment specified: therapeutic diphenylcyclopropenone sensitization with weekly scalp DPC. This specimen consisted of whole blood, obtained in connection with sensitization to the hapten diphenylcyclopropenone (DPC). The receptors originated from a young man with alopecia areata. Some clones in this sample may be carry-over from other donors' samples.

This clonotype came up many times. The CDR3 loop reads CASSPPGQTQYF. The DNA for the CDR3 is TGTGCCAGCAGCCCTCCGGGACAAACGCAGTATTTT. This chain uses TRBV28 with TRBJ2-3; weak D call: TRBD1 (6 bases). The V gene lost 6 bases and the J gene lost 9 bases, with 13 bases spanning the gap. In germline, CDR1 is MDHEN, CDR2 SYDVKM. CDR3 length: 12 residues.

V is TRBV5-4 and J is TRBJ2-7; D unclear. The V and J ends lost 6 bases and 3 bases respectively, with 16 bases between them. This CDR3 contains 14 residues. The germline gives CDR1 SGHNT, CDR2 YYREEE (reference sequence). CDR3 sequence reads: CASTPDGFDYEQYF. CDR3 sequence (DNA): TGTGCCAGCACCCCGGACGGGTTTGACTACGAGCAGTACTTC.

The rearrangement uses TRBV29-1 and TRBJ2-3; the D call may be TRBD1 or TRBD2 (5 bases each). The germline V gene encodes CDR1 SQVTM and CDR2 ANQGSEA. V was cut by 1 base and J by 4 bases, with 6 bases left in between. CDR3 size: 12 residues. CDR3 loop: CSVEAGPDTQYF. The CDR3 DNA reads TGCAGCGTTGAAGCGGGGCCAGATACGCAGTATTTT.

V and J are TRBV7-2 and TRBJ2-5, with D unresolved. CDR1 is SGHTA and CDR2 is FQGNSA in the germline V gene. This CDR3 spans 13 amino acids. With 4 bases removed from V and 2 bases from J, the gap between germline ends came to 8 bases. The chain's CDR3 is CASSSSWQETQYF. The CDR3 DNA follows: TGTGCCAGCAGCTCCTCGTGGCAAGAGACCCAGTACTTC.

This clonotype occurred a few times. V is TRBV24-1 and J is TRBJ2-1, with 12 nucleotides matching TRBD2. CDR1 KGHDR and CDR2 SFDVKD come from the germline V gene. There are 16 residues in the CDR3. Unmatched junction bases numbered 8, after V lost 4 bases and J lost 8 bases. The CDR3 sequence: CATSDPSGGALHEQFF. The CDR3 DNA follows: TGTGCCACCAGTGACCCTAGCGGGGGGGCTTTGCATGAGCAGTTCTTC.

The V call is TRBV28, the J call TRBJ1-2; D not resolved. The V end lost 5 bases, the J end lost 3 bases, and 10 bases lay between the germline ends. The CDR3 totals 13 residues. Germline V CDR1 and CDR2: MDHEN, SYDVKM. The CDR3 loop reads CASSPARYYGYTF. As DNA, the CDR3 is TGTGCCAGCAGTCCCGCTCGGTACTATGGCTACACCTTC.

This clonotype was seen a few times. The chain combines TRBV30 with TRBJ2-7; weak D call: TRBD1 (8 bases). Per the germline V gene, CDR1 is GTSNPN and CDR2 is SVGIG (reference sequence). The V and J ends lost 2 bases and 7 bases respectively, with 15 bases between them. This CDR3 is built from 13 residues. Here the CDR3 reads CAWSPPQGGEQYF. CDR3 nucleotides: TGTGCCTGGAGTCCCCCACAGGGGGGGGAGCAGTACTTC.

CDR3 in amino acids: CASSPWTSGSASTDTQYF. The CDR3 DNA is TGCGCCAGCAGCCCCTGGACTAGCGGGAGTGCTAGCACAGATACGCAGTATTTT. J is TRBJ2-3 and V is TRBV4-1; TRBD2 aligns across 13 bases. Germline loops: CDR1 MGHRA, CDR2 YSYEKL. CDR3 length: 18 residues. J lost 0 bases, V lost 4 bases, and 7 bases had no gene match.

J is TRBJ1-2 and V is TRBV12-3 or TRBV12-4; D unclear. V lost 0 bases and J 3 bases, leaving 11 bases between the germline ends. CDR3 length: 15 residues. CDR3 DNA: TGTGCCAGCAGTTTAGCAAGGTCGCACGACTATGGCTACACCTTC. It encodes CASSLARSHDYGYTF.

This sequence joins TRBV9 and TRBJ2-1, with D uncertain. The V end lost 1 base, the J end lost 5 bases, and 13 bases lay between the germline ends. There are 15 residues in the CDR3. Germline V gives CDR1 SGDLS, CDR2 YYNGEE. In DNA, the CDR3 is TGTGCCAGCAGCGTAACCCCCCAGGCCAACAATGAGCAGTTCTTC. This sequence encodes CASSVTPQANNEQFF.

This clonotype was observed at least ten times. The V gene is TRBV7-2, the J gene TRBJ2-2, with D maybe TRBD2 (7 bases). The CDR3 loop spans 17 amino acids. Trimming removed 1 base at V and 4 bases at J, with 16 bases between. The V gene's germline CDR1 is SGHTA and CDR2 FQGNSA. For the CDR3, the DNA is TGTGCCAGCAGCTTAGATAGGCGCGGGGGCCCCACCGGGGAGCTGTTTTTT. Its translation: CASSLDRRGGPTGELFF.

This clonotype has a handful of counts. The CDR3 nucleotides are TGTGCCATCAGTGAGTCATGGGACGCCACTAACTATGGCTACACCTTC. Translation gives CAISESWDATNYGYTF. The chain is built from TRBV10-3 and TRBJ1-2; D is possibly TRBD1 (5 bases). The germline CDR1 and CDR2 sequences are ENHRY and SYGVKD. V gave up 0 bases and J gave up 0 bases, with 11 bases separating them. CDR3 length: 16 amino acids.

In this sample, this clonotype turned up a few times. The CDR3 DNA is TGTGCCAGCAGTGAGGACGGGGGGCCCCAAGAGACCCAGTACTTC. Its protein is CASSEDGGPQETQYF. The chain joins TRBV25-1 to TRBJ2-5; D might be TRBD2 (7 bases). With 3 bases removed from V and 1 base from J, the gap between germline ends came to 12 bases. The germline V gene encodes CDR1 MGHDK and CDR2 SYGVNS. The CDR3 runs 15 residues.

This clonotype was detected a few times. The V gene is TRBV20-1, the J gene TRBJ2-7, with 7 bases that match TRBD1. The CDR3 has 17 amino acids. Germline CDR1 reads DFQATT; CDR2 reads SNEGSKA (reference sequence). Trimming removed 2 bases from V and 2 bases from J; junction bases left unmatched: 15. The CDR3, as DNA: TGCAGTGCTAGACAGAAAGGAGTGGACAGGCTCGCCTACGAGCAGTACTTC. Its translation is CSARQKGVDRLAYEQYF.

This clonotype has ten or more counts. This chain uses TRBV5-1 with TRBJ2-5, with D possibly being TRBD2 (7 bases). Germline V gene lookup returns CDR1 SGHRS and CDR2 YFSETQ. The V end was cut by 0 bases, the J end by 1 base, with 16 bases between. CDR3 length equals 17 residues. The CDR3 spells CASSLGYGGGFQETQYF. In DNA form, the CDR3 reads TGCGCCAGCAGCTTGGGTTACGGCGGGGGCTTCCAAGAGACCCAGTACTTC.

This chain links TRBV10-3 with TRBJ2-7, with D unresolved. Per germline, CDR1 ENHRY and CDR2 SYGVKD. CDR3 length: 13 residues. Trimming stripped 3 bases from V and 2 bases from J, with 8 bases between. This chain's CDR3 is CAISERTTYEQYF. Written as DNA, the CDR3 is TGTGCCATCAGTGAACGTACTACCTACGAGCAGTACTTC.

This clonotype appeared a few times. The genes are TRBV7-2 and TRBJ2-1; D is undetermined. The ends were cut back, 3 bases at V and 0 bases at J, with 9 bases in the middle. The CDR3 covers 15 residues. Germline-derived CDR1 and CDR2 are SGHTA and FQGNSA. Here the CDR3 DNA reads TGTGCCAGCAGCTTCGTGGGCGGCTCCTACAATGAGCAGTTCTTC. As protein: CASSFVGGSYNEQFF.

The chain employs TRBV6-2 or TRBV6-3 and TRBJ2-1; 9 nucleotides match TRBD2. Trimming removed 6 bases from V and 4 bases from J; junction bases left unmatched: 4. Germline-derived CDR1 and CDR2 are MNHEY and SVGEGT. The CDR3 consists of 14 residues. The CDR3: CASSAGGEYNEQFF. For the CDR3, the DNA is TGTGCCAGCAGCGCGGGAGGGGAGTACAATGAGCAGTTCTTC.

This chain connects TRBV29-1 to TRBJ2-5, with D perhaps TRBD2 (5 bases). Trimming stripped 6 bases from V and 7 bases from J, with 15 bases between. The V gene's germline CDR1 is SQVTM and CDR2 ANQGSEA. The CDR3 contains 12 residues. CDR3: CSVLKQSGTQYF. Here the CDR3 DNA reads TGCAGCGTCCTCAAGCAGAGCGGGACCCAGTACTTC.

There are many counts of this clonotype. The rearrangement uses TRBV20-1 and TRBJ2-7, with a possible D match to TRBD1 (6 bases). The germline V and J ends were trimmed by 5 bases and 5 bases, with 16 bases remaining between them. This CDR3 region has 13 residues. The germline V gene encodes CDR1 DFQATT and CDR2 SNEGSKA (reference sequence). CDR3: CSAEDYRANEQYF. CDR3 sequence (DNA): TGCAGTGCTGAAGATTACAGGGCGAACGAGCAGTACTTC.

This clonotype has a handful of counts. The chain carries TRBV29-1 and TRBJ1-1; D uncertain. The CDR3 extends over 9 amino acids. Germline V gene sequence: CDR1 SQVTM, CDR2 ANQGSEA. Between the trimmed V and J ends, which lost 7 bases and 3 bases, there was a span of 3 bases. The CDR3 DNA sequence: TGCAGCGCCGACACTGAAGCTTTCTTT. Translated: CSADTEAFF.

This chain joins TRBV20-1 and TRBJ1-1, with D possibly being TRBD1 (5 bases). Germline V gene lookup returns CDR1 DFQATT and CDR2 SNEGSKA (reference sequence). The CDR3 contains 13 residues. The V and J ends lost 3 bases and 0 bases respectively, with 8 bases between them. The CDR3 sequence: CSARGGLNTEAFF. The DNA for the CDR3 is TGCAGTGCTAGGGGGGGGTTGAACACTGAAGCTTTCTTT.